Presented here are 23 T cell receptor beta chains from one specimen sequenced in a study of blood T cell repertoires in COVID-19. Clones were sequenced by immunoSEQ multiplex PCR, and TCRdb holds only the in-frame ones, with some missing. The sample lists some 110,000 clones; about 82% were seen once. Sequencing was carried out using peripheral blood. These receptors originate from a human donor in a cohort sampled during active COVID-19.

The chain joins TRBV27 to TRBJ2-7; D remains unclear. From germline, CDR1 is MNHEY and CDR2 SMNVEV (reference sequence). V was trimmed by 3 bases and J by 4 bases, leaving 4 bases between them. The CDR3 runs to 11 residues. The chain's CDR3 is CASSFGYEQYF. The CDR3 coding sequence is TGTGCCAGCAGTTTCGGGTACGAGCAGTACTTC.

This chain uses TRBV4-3 with TRBJ2-1, with 8 bases that match TRBD2. The CDR3 runs to 16 residues. Germline CDR1 LGHNA, CDR2 YSLEER. V shed 0 bases, J shed 6 bases, and the junction held 7 bases outside the gene matches. CDR3 DNA sequence: TGCGCCAGCAGCCAAGACCGGACTAGCAGGAGCAATGAGCAGTTCTTC. Translation: CASSQDRTSRSNEQFF.

This clone was counted only a few times. The gene calls are TRBV13 and TRBJ1-4, with TRBD1 matching over 8 bases. This CDR3 spans 16 amino acids. Trimming removed 5 bases from V and 5 bases from J; junction bases left unmatched: 10. CDR1 is PRHDT and CDR2 is FYEKMQ in the germline V gene (reference sequence). Here the CDR3 DNA reads TGTGCCAGCAGCCGAGGGACAGGCGGAGGGAATGAAAAACTGTTTTTT. The encoded protein is CASSRGTGGGNEKLFF.

The J gene is TRBJ2-1, the V gene TRBV19, with 7 bases lining up with TRBD1. Germline V gives CDR1 LNHDA, CDR2 SQIVND (reference sequence). The CDR3 loop spans 20 amino acids. J lost 7 bases, V lost 2 bases, and 23 bases had no gene match. The CDR3 region is CASSIKGTNRGLRRSNEQFF. CDR3 DNA sequence: TGTGCCAGTAGTATAAAAGGGACGAACAGGGGCCTAAGGAGGTCGAATGAGCAGTTCTTC.

This chain uses TRBV4-3 with TRBJ1-6; 9 positions match TRBD1. The V segment lost 6 bases and the J segment 9 bases; nucleotides outside the gene matches: 6. The CDR3 is made up of 14 amino acids. Per the germline V gene, CDR1 is LGHNA and CDR2 is YSLEER. CDR3 region: CASSSRQGGSPLHF. CDR3 in DNA: TGCGCCAGCAGTTCACGACAGGGGGGTTCACCCCTCCACTTT.

The V call is TRBV18, the J call TRBJ2-3; TRBD2 agrees at 15 bases. After removal of 6 bases from V and 3 bases from J, the junction contained 4 bases not matched to a gene. CDR1 KGHSH and CDR2 LQKENI come from the germline V gene. The CDR3 covers 16 residues. The CDR3 coding sequence is TGTGCCAGCTCCGGGACTAGCGGGAGGAGGACAGATACGCAGTATTTT. Its translation is CASSGTSGRRTDTQYF.

The chain joins TRBV11-2 to TRBJ2-3; the match to TRBD2 covers 9 bases. This CDR3 spans 16 amino acids. V was pared by 5 bases and J by 2 bases, with 8 bases of the junction left unmatched. Germline-derived CDR1 and CDR2 are SGHAT and FQNNGV. CDR3 residues: CASSNRLAAPTDTQYF. Written as DNA, the CDR3 is TGTGCCAGCAGCAATCGACTAGCGGCCCCCACAGATACGCAGTATTTT.

The CDR3 here is CASSLGQVNTGELFF. CDR3 bases: TGTGCCAGCAGCTTAGGACAGGTGAACACCGGGGAGCTGTTTTTT. This sequence joins TRBV7-9 and TRBJ2-2; D is possibly TRBD1 (6 bases). The CDR3 sequence is 15 residues long. The germline CDR1 and CDR2 sequences are SEHNR and FQNEAQ (reference sequence). Trimming took off 1 base at V and 1 base at J, with 7 bases between the two ends.

V gene TRBV5-6 combines with J gene TRBJ1-5; TRBD1 aligns across 7 bases. CDR3 size: 13 residues. The germline gives CDR1 SGHDT, CDR2 YYEEEE. The V gene end was trimmed by 0 bases and the J gene end by 6 bases; junction bases not matched to a gene: 0. CDR3: CASSLAGGQPQHF. The CDR3 DNA follows: TGTGCCAGCAGCTTGGCAGGGGGTCAGCCCCAGCATTTT.

This clone was found once. J is TRBJ2-7 and V is TRBV10-3; 7 bases agree with TRBD2. After removal of 0 bases from V and 4 bases from J, the junction contained 3 bases not matched to a gene. Germline-derived CDR1 and CDR2 are ENHRY and SYGVKD. This CDR3 region has 14 residues. CDR3 coding DNA: TGTGCCATCAGTGAGTCTAGCGGGCCATACGAGCAGTACTTC. Residues: CAISESSGPYEQYF.

The chain combines TRBV24-1 with TRBJ2-1, with 13 nucleotides matching TRBD2. V trimming: 4 bases; J trimming: 5 bases; junction bases outside the gene matches: 4. This CDR3 spans 16 amino acids. Germline CDR1 is KGHDR and CDR2 is SFDVKD. The CDR3, as DNA: TGTGCCACCAGTGACACCGGGACTAGCGGGAACAATGAGCAGTTCTTC. As protein: CATSDTGTSGNNEQFF.

The V call is TRBV19, the J call TRBJ1-2; the match to TRBD1 covers 7 bases. Germline CDR1 LNHDA, CDR2 SQIVND (reference sequence). Trimming cost V 4 bases and J 8 bases; bases outside gene matches: 10. The CDR3 runs to 14 residues. Here the CDR3 DNA reads TGTGCCAGTAGTACCCGGCGACAGGGTTCAGGCTACACCTTC. Translation: CASSTRRQGSGYTF.

This sequence joins TRBV5-1 and TRBJ2-1; maybe TRBD2 (6 bases). Trimming left V 1 base short and J 6 bases short, with 11 bases between. Germline V gene lookup returns CDR1 SGHRS and CDR2 YFSETQ. The length of the CDR3 is 14 residues. The CDR3 region is CASSLTGLRNEQFF. For the CDR3, the DNA is TGCGCCAGCAGCTTGACGGGACTCCGCAATGAGCAGTTCTTC.

The rearrangement links TRBV24-1 to TRBJ2-4; 8 nucleotides line up with TRBD1. The trim removed 2 bases at V and 7 bases at J, leaving 0 bases unmatched. Germline V gene lookup returns CDR1 KGHDR and CDR2 SFDVKD. This CDR3 contains 13 residues. CDR3 nucleotide sequence: TGTGCCACCAGTGATTGGGACAGGAACATTCAGTACTTC. This sequence encodes CATSDWDRNIQYF.

V is TRBV10-1 and J is TRBJ1-1, with no clear D. The CDR3 runs to 14 residues. From germline, CDR1 is WNHNN and CDR2 SYGVQD (reference sequence). Trimming took 3 bases from V and 1 from J, leaving 9 bases between them. Here the CDR3 DNA reads TGCGCCAGCAGTGACCCCGGGAAGAACACTGAAGCTTTCTTT. It encodes CASSDPGKNTEAFF.

The rearrangement uses TRBV2 and TRBJ2-7; D not resolved. Looked up from germline, CDR1 is SNHLY and CDR2 is FYNNEI. V was clipped by 6 bases and J by 5 bases, with 14 bases between them. The CDR3 spans 13 residues. Here the CDR3 reads CASSEVSENEQYF. The CDR3 nucleotides read TGTGCCAGCAGCGAGGTCTCGGAGAACGAGCAGTACTTC.

Note on this clone: At the DNA level, this CDR3 is encoded by other sequences in the same sample as well. The gene calls are TRBV9 and TRBJ2-1, with D uncertain. CDR1 SGDLS and CDR2 YYNGEE come from the germline V gene. V was trimmed by 0 bases and J by 5 bases, leaving 9 bases between them. This CDR3 has 14 amino acids. CDR3 nucleotide sequence: TGTGCCAGCAGCGTAGCGGCAGGCAACAATGAGCAGTTCTTC. It yields the protein CASSVAAGNNEQFF.

The gene calls are TRBV6-5 and TRBJ2-1; 10 bases fit TRBD1. This CDR3 has 15 amino acids. CDR1 MNHEY and CDR2 SVGAGI come from the germline V gene. V lost 6 bases, J lost 8 bases, and 10 bases stayed unmatched. CDR3 nucleotides: TGTGCCAGCAGACCCGACAGGGGGCCAGGGGATGAGCAGTTCTTC. Protein sequence: CASRPDRGPGDEQFF.

The chain uses TRBV18 and TRBJ2-2; D not certain. V lost 6 bases and J 5 bases, leaving 10 bases between the germline ends. In germline, CDR1 is KGHSH, CDR2 LQKENI. This CDR3 spans 13 amino acids. CDR3 protein: CASSLRQTGELFF. CDR3 DNA: TGTGCCAGCTCTCTCCGACAAACCGGGGAGCTGTTTTTT.

DNA of the CDR3: TGTGCATCGAGCGGGAGGTTTTACAATGAGCAGTTCTTC. It codes for CASSGRFYNEQFF. The gene calls are TRBV3-1 (or the pseudogene TRBV3-2) and TRBJ2-1; TRBD2 matches at 9 bases. CDR1 and CDR2 from the germline V gene are LGHDT and YNNKEL (reference sequence). CDR3 length: 13 residues.

The table lists this clone with a few counts. The chain carries TRBV5-1 and TRBJ1-1; 9 bases are a match to TRBD1. J was trimmed by 0 bases and V by 4 bases; bases with no gene match: 7. The germline V gene encodes CDR1 SGHRS and CDR2 YFSETQ. The CDR3 is made up of 16 amino acids. DNA of the CDR3: TGCGCCAGCAGCCCCAGGACAGGGGCCTTGAACACTGAAGCTTTCTTT. This codes for CASSPRTGALNTEAFF.

The J gene is TRBJ2-2, the V gene TRBV19, with TRBD1 identical over 7 bases. Germline V CDR1 and CDR2: LNHDA, SQIVND (reference sequence). V trimming: 5 bases; J trimming: 6 bases; junction bases outside the gene matches: 12. The CDR3 loop spans 16 amino acids. In nucleotides, the CDR3 is TGTGCCAGTAGTTCCTTGACAGGGAGATGGTCCGGGGAGCTGTTTTTT. Its protein is CASSSLTGRWSGELFF.

The rearrangement links TRBV28 to TRBJ2-3; TRBD1 agrees at 10 bases. V shed 7 bases, J shed 3 bases, and the junction held 7 bases outside the gene matches. CDR1 and CDR2 from the germline V gene are MDHEN and SYDVKM. The CDR3 is made up of 15 amino acids. The CDR3 sequence: CASKARDRGTDTQYF. The CDR3 bases are TGTGCCAGCAAGGCCCGGGACAGGGGAACAGATACGCAGTATTTT.